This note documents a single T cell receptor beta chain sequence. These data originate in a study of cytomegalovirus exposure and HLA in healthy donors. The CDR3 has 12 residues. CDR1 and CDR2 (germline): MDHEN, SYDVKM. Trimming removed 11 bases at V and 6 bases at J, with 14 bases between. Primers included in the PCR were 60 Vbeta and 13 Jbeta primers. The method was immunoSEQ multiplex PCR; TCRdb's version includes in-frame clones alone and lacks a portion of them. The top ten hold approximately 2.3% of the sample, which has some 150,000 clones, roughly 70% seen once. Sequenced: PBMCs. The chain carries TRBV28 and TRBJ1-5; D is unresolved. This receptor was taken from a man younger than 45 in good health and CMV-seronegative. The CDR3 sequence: CAGRTGFQPQHF. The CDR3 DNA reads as TGTGCCGGGAGGACGGGGTTTCAGCCCCAGCATTTT.